The text below deals with one TCR beta chain. The CDR3 runs to 12 residues. Germline loops: CDR1 SNHLY, CDR2 FYNNEI. Unmatched junction bases numbered 2, after V lost 7 bases and J lost 4 bases. The sample comes from a study of shared clonotypes between healthy human individuals. Method: immunoSEQ multiplex PCR; TCRdb's copy keeps in-frame clones and lacks some. The repertoire holds 2.5 million or so clones, roughly 92% seen once, with roughly 0.13% in the top ten. This clonotype was obtained from a man between 18 and 35 years old in good health. Sequencing was performed on naive CD4+ T cells sorted from blood. Subset here: CD45RA+ positively selected. The chain has TRBV2 and TRBJ2-3, with TRBD2 matching over 7 bases. The CDR3 reads CASTGLADTQYF. CDR3 DNA sequence: TGTGCCAGCACCGGACTAGCAGATACGCAGTATTTT.